Detailed here is one T cell receptor beta chain. What it recognizes is unknown. The sample originates from a study of T cell repertoires in cytomegalovirus infection. Study context: Indications came from public TCR beta signatures; they pointed to CMV infection and to a matching HLA type. Findings and caveats of the study: Clonotypes of TCR beta that were HLA-C-restricted and CMV-specific dominated the ex vivo response.

TCRdb reprocessed the reads via MiXCR and lists one record per CDR3 protein. The sample has under 850,000 distinct CDR3 sequences, less than 40% seen once. This CDR3 is 16 amino acids long. Looked up from germline, CDR1 is LGHDT and CDR2 is YNNKEL (reference sequence). The V end was cut by 4 bases, the J end by 4 bases, with 17 bases between. The specimen sequenced was PBMCs. The rearrangement uses TRBV3-1 and TRBJ1-3; tentative D call: TRBD1 (5 bases). This TCR came from a human donor in good health (CMV status not recorded). Some clones in this sample may be carry-over from other donors' samples. The CDR3 nucleotides read TGTGCCAGCAGCCCCCGCTCCCAGGGAACCGGAAACACCATATATTTT. Protein: CASSPRSQGTGNTIYF.